The 8 T cell receptor beta chains listed next were all sequenced from one sample in a study of T cells in Graves' hyperthyroidism and ophthalmopathy. Authors of the study amplified TCR beta CDR3 regions from RNA transcripts. TCR CDR3 regions were first amplified by RT-PCR with HTBI primers. One entry per CDR3 protein, called by TCRdb with MiXCR from the multiplex PCR reads. The sample yields roughly 180,000 distinct CDR3 sequences, more than 15% seen once. The source material was blood. These receptors were obtained from a woman aged 45-60 years with Graves' hyperthyroidism.

This clonotype appeared a single time. The chain recombines TRBV5-6 with TRBJ1-2; tentatively, D is TRBD1 (6 bases). Trimming shortened V by 3 bases and J by 8 bases, and 11 bases separated the two germline ends. CDR1 and CDR2 (germline): SGHDT, YYEEEE. This CDR3 spans 12 amino acids. As DNA, the CDR3 is TGTGCCAGCAGCTGGACAGCCGGGGGCTACACCTTC. Its protein is CASSWTAGGYTF.

The chain carries TRBV6-2 or TRBV6-3 and TRBJ1-3; D remains unclear. This CDR3 region has 14 residues. The germline V and J ends were trimmed by 5 bases and 2 bases, with 10 bases remaining between them. Germline CDR1 is MNHEY and CDR2 is SVGEGT. As DNA, the CDR3 is TGTGCCAGCAGTCCTACTTGGGCTGGAAACACCATATATTTT. This codes for CASSPTWAGNTIYF.

The table lists this clonotype with many counts. The chain employs TRBV27 and TRBJ1-1; a weak D match, TRBD1 (5 bases). Trimming left V 1 base short and J 1 base short, with 10 bases between. From germline, CDR1 is MNHEY and CDR2 SMNVEV (reference sequence). The CDR3 loop spans 15 amino acids. The CDR3 DNA sequence: TGTGCCAGCAGTTTATGGGGGACCCAGAACACTGAAGCTTTCTTT. It yields the protein CASSLWGTQNTEAFF.

This clonotype was counted ten times or more. V gene TRBV20-1 combines with J gene TRBJ1-1; D perhaps matches TRBD1 (5 bases). CDR3 length: 12 amino acids. V was pared by 5 bases and J by 0 bases, with 7 bases between. The germline gives CDR1 DFQATT, CDR2 SNEGSKA (reference sequence). CDR3 DNA: TGCAGTGCTGGGACCATGAACACTGAAGCTTTCTTT. This encodes CSAGTMNTEAFF.

This clonotype rates as medium-sized. This rearrangement joins TRBV6-4 to TRBJ1-1; maybe TRBD1 (5 bases). Germline lookup yields CDR1 MRHNA and CDR2 SNTAGT. The CDR3 has 15 residues. V was pared by 3 bases and J by 5 bases, with 16 bases between. CDR3 in amino acids: CASSEDPRGRTEAFF. The CDR3 nucleotides read TGTGCCAGCAGTGAAGACCCGAGGGGACGGACTGAAGCTTTCTTT.

There are many counts of this clonotype. The chain couples TRBV11-2 to TRBJ2-1, with no clear D. Looked up from germline, CDR1 is SGHAT and CDR2 is FQNNGV. The CDR3 extends over 15 amino acids. The chain's CDR3 is CATNKGSWSYNEQFF. For the CDR3, the DNA is TGTGCAACGAATAAAGGGTCCTGGTCCTACAATGAGCAGTTCTTC.

This clonotype was seen many times. The chain combines TRBV7-9 with TRBJ1-4, with D perhaps TRBD1 (6 bases). This CDR3 spans 15 amino acids. In germline, CDR1 is SEHNR, CDR2 FQNEAQ (reference sequence). The V end lost 5 bases, the J end lost 8 bases, and 18 bases lay between the germline ends. CDR3 bases: TGTGCCAGCAGCGGCCGTCTGACAGGCGGCGAAAAACTGTTTTTT. This encodes CASSGRLTGGEKLFF.

This clonotype was observed at least ten times. This chain links TRBV19 with TRBJ2-6; no clear D gene. This CDR3 spans 13 amino acids. CDR1 and CDR2 (germline): LNHDA, SQIVND (reference sequence). Deletions cut 3 bases from V and 5 bases from J, with 5 bases between. CDR3: CASSIIRANVLTF. The DNA for the CDR3 is TGTGCCAGTAGTATTATCAGGGCCAACGTCCTGACTTTC.